This TCR beta chain was recovered during a study of identifying expanded T cells in peripheral blood. Produced via immunoSEQ multiplex PCR; TCRdb's table is partial and in-frame only. This sample carries some 99,000 clones, about 85% of them seen once, and the ten largest clones take approximately 8%. The sequence derives from a person aged 18 to 70 in good health. The source material was blood.

The CDR3 DNA is TGTGCCAGCAGCTTAGGCTCTAGCGGGGAGTACAATGAGCAGTTCTTC. It is translated as CASSLGSSGEYNEQFF. J is TRBJ2-1 and V is TRBV7-2; 9 positions match TRBD2. The CDR3 consists of 16 residues. Per the germline V gene, CDR1 is SGHTA and CDR2 is FQGNSA. With 1 base clipped from V and 4 bases from J, the junction kept 5 bases outside the gene matches.